Shown below are 27 T cell receptor beta chains from a single sample sequenced in a study of T cell responses to AZD1222 COVID-19 vaccine. The protocol was immunoSEQ multiplex PCR, while the TCRdb copy is restricted to in-frame clones and leaves out a portion. The sample lists around 130,000 clones, 80% to 90% occurring once. The sequences come from peripheral blood, collected 28 days after the second AZD1222 dose. All receptors derive from an adult who received the AZD1222 COVID-19 vaccine.

This chain uses TRBV30 with TRBJ2-3; TRBD2 might be the D (5 bases). In germline, CDR1 is GTSNPN, CDR2 SVGIG (reference sequence). CDR3 length: 15 residues. Trimming stripped 3 bases from V and 2 bases from J, with 15 bases between. This CDR3 reads CAWSRGEQITDTQYF. The CDR3 DNA follows: TGTGCCTGGAGCCGTGGGGAGCAGATCACAGATACGCAGTATTTT.

The chain is built from TRBV24-1 and TRBJ1-2; 8 positions agree with TRBD1. J lost 8 bases, V lost 4 bases, and 5 bases had no gene match. Germline V gene sequence: CDR1 KGHDR, CDR2 SFDVKD. The CDR3 spans 13 residues. The CDR3 sequence: CATSDGQGDGYTF. DNA of the CDR3: TGTGCCACCAGTGACGGACAGGGTGACGGCTACACCTTC.

The table lists this clone with a count of one. This rearrangement joins TRBV28 to TRBJ1-1; weak D call: TRBD1 (6 bases). This CDR3 is built from 17 residues. CDR1 is MDHEN and CDR2 is SYDVKM in the germline V gene. Trimming shortened V by 5 bases and J by 0 bases, and 19 bases separated the two germline ends. CDR3 sequence (DNA): TGTGCCAGCAGTAGTTCCCTAACAGGGACCCTGAACACTGAAGCTTTCTTT. This encodes CASSSSLTGTLNTEAFF.

This chain links TRBV29-1 with TRBJ1-4; D might be TRBD1 (5 bases). The CDR3 has 13 residues. Germline V gives CDR1 SQVTM, CDR2 ANQGSEA. Trimming shortened V by 5 bases and J by 0 bases, and 7 bases separated the two germline ends. The CDR3 region is CSVWDPTNEKLFF. The CDR3 DNA is TGCAGCGTTTGGGACCCAACTAATGAAAAACTGTTTTTT.

The chain has TRBV5-1 and TRBJ1-4; no firm D call. V was cut by 0 bases and J by 7 bases, with 4 bases left in between. This CDR3 contains 12 residues. CDR1 SGHRS and CDR2 YFSETQ come from the germline V gene. CDR3 sequence reads: CASSLDGEKLFF. CDR3 nucleotides: TGCGCCAGCAGCTTGGACGGTGAAAAACTGTTTTTT.

The V and J genes are TRBV6-5 and TRBJ2-1, with D uncertain. The V and J ends lost 2 bases and 9 bases respectively, with 5 bases between them. This CDR3 spans 11 amino acids. Germline loops: CDR1 MNHEY, CDR2 SVGAGI. This CDR3 reads CASSYASEQFF. CDR3 bases: TGTGCCAGCAGTTACGCATCTGAGCAGTTCTTC.

The rearrangement links TRBV10-3 to TRBJ1-2; TRBD1 agrees at 7 bases. The CDR3 sequence is 15 residues long. The germline CDR1 and CDR2 sequences are ENHRY and SYGVKD. With V trimmed by 8 bases and J by 7 bases, 16 bases remained unmatched. CDR3 amino acids: CAIAVNVGGVSGYTF. In DNA form, the CDR3 reads TGTGCCATCGCCGTAAATGTAGGGGGCGTGAGTGGCTACACCTTC.

In its sample, this clone was seen a few times. The J gene is TRBJ2-1, the V gene TRBV5-5; 13 bases are shared with TRBD2. CDR3 length: 19 residues. Trimming cost V 3 bases and J 1 base; bases outside gene matches: 10. The V gene's germline CDR1 is SGHKS and CDR2 YYEKEE (reference sequence). The CDR3 bases are TGTGCCAGCAGCTCCCGGACTAGCGGGGGCCGTGTTTCCTACAATGAGCAGTTCTTC. It codes for CASSSRTSGGRVSYNEQFF. Drawing the rest from reference TRBV5-5 and TRBJ2-1, the complete variable domain is DAGVTQSPTHLIKTRGQQVTLRCSPISGHKSVSWYQQVLGQGPQFIFQYYEKEERGRGNFPDRFSARQFPNYSSELNVNALLLGDSALYLCASSSRTSGGRVSYNEQFFGPGTRLTVL.

V and J are TRBV19 and TRBJ1-3; D gene unclear. V dropped 3 bases and J dropped 0 bases, with 6 bases sitting between them. The germline CDR1 and CDR2 sequences are LNHDA and SQIVND (reference sequence). There are 14 residues in the CDR3. CDR3 sequence (DNA): TGTGCCAGTAGTATGGGTTTCTCTGGAAACACCATATATTTT. Translated, it gives CASSMGFSGNTIYF.

This sequence joins TRBV6-5 and TRBJ1-1; D may be TRBD1 (5 bases). The V end was cut by 7 bases, the J end by 7 bases, with 13 bases between. Germline V gene lookup returns CDR1 MNHEY and CDR2 SVGAGI. This CDR3 has 12 residues. CDR3 in DNA: TGTGCCAGCAACAGGCGGGAACGTGAAGCTTTCTTT. This codes for CASNRREREAFF.

The chain employs TRBV11-2 and TRBJ2-1; 10 bases are a match to TRBD2. The trim removed 5 bases at V and 8 bases at J, leaving 9 bases unmatched. There are 15 residues in the CDR3. Germline V gives CDR1 SGHAT, CDR2 FQNNGV. The CDR3 DNA is TGTGCCAGCAGCCCCAGCGGGGGGGCTGTGTATGAGCAGTTCTTC. Translated: CASSPSGGAVYEQFF.

The CDR3, as DNA: TGTGCCACCAGCAGAGGAACAGGCAGACCGCTATTTTTT. Amino acid sequence: CATSRGTGRPLFF. This sequence joins TRBV15 and TRBJ1-4; D might be TRBD1 (5 bases). Deletions cut 1 base from V and 17 bases from J, with 17 bases between. The CDR3 has 13 residues. In germline, CDR1 is LNHNV, CDR2 YYDKDF (reference sequence).

V usage is TRBV4-1 and J usage is TRBJ2-5; 7 nucleotides align to TRBD1. The ends lost 3 bases at V and 5 bases at J; junction bases unmatched: 6. In germline, CDR1 is MGHRA, CDR2 YSYEKL. This CDR3 has 14 residues. The CDR3 loop is CASSHTGTVETQYF. CDR3 DNA sequence: TGCGCCAGCAGCCATACCGGGACAGTCGAGACCCAGTACTTC.

This clone was counted between two and nine times. The chain has TRBV10-1 and TRBJ2-7; maybe TRBD1 (6 bases). Germline lookup yields CDR1 WNHNN and CDR2 SYGVQD (reference sequence). V lost 8 bases and J lost 7, with 18 bases in between. The length of the CDR3 is 13 residues. The CDR3 is CASAPTGREEQYF. In nucleotides, the CDR3 is TGCGCCAGCGCTCCGACAGGACGGGAAGAGCAGTACTTC.

The CDR3 DNA follows: TGTGCCAGCAGCCGCGTGCGGAAAGAAAAACTGTTTTTT. Its translation is CASSRVRKEKLFF. The chain employs TRBV14 and TRBJ1-4; D gene ambiguous. Germline CDR1 is SGHDN and CDR2 is FVKESK. There are 13 residues in the CDR3. V shed 4 bases and J shed 8 bases, with 11 bases lying between them.

The chain combines TRBV6-2 or TRBV6-3 with TRBJ2-5; TRBD1 might be the D (6 bases). CDR3 length: 16 amino acids. V lost 1 base and J 1 base, leaving 13 bases between the germline ends. Germline CDR1 reads MNHEY; CDR2 reads SVGEGT. The CDR3 here is CASSYFPGAVQETQYF. The CDR3 DNA sequence: TGTGCCAGCAGTTACTTCCCAGGGGCCGTCCAAGAGACCCAGTACTTC.

This clone was counted a single time. This chain connects TRBV18 to TRBJ1-1, with 7 bases lining up with TRBD1. The junction had 6 bases not matched to a gene; V was cut back by 5 bases and J by 3 bases. The CDR3 runs 14 residues. CDR1 KGHSH and CDR2 LQKENI come from the germline V gene. CDR3 sequence (DNA): TGTGCCAGCTCATACAGGGGAAGGGACACTGAAGCTTTCTTT. Its protein is CASSYRGRDTEAFF. The whole variable domain, remainder taken from reference TRBV18 and TRBJ1-1, is NAGVMQNPRHLVRRRGQEARLRCSPMKGHSHVYWYRQLPEEGLKFMVYLQKENIIDESGMPKERFSAEFPKEGPSILRIQQVVRGDSAAYFCASSYRGRDTEAFFGQGTRLTVV.

V and J are TRBV14 and TRBJ2-1; 9 bases map to TRBD2. CDR3 size: 19 residues. Germline CDR1 and CDR2: SGHDN and FVKESK. J was trimmed by 5 bases and V by 3 bases; bases with no gene match: 17. The CDR3 DNA is TGTGCCAGCAGCCAGGTCCCAAGTCAAAGCGGGAGGAGCAACAATGAGCAGTTCTTC. It translates to CASSQVPSQSGRSNNEQFF.

About this clone itself: The germline gene is not matched at one end of the junction; a read error may be the cause. CDR3 in DNA: TGTGCCAGCAGATACTCCTCCATGGGCTACACCTTC. Protein product: CASRYSSMGYTF. The V gene is TRBV6-5, the J gene TRBJ1-2; D unclear. Germline V CDR1 and CDR2: MNHEY, SVGAGI. The CDR3 contains 12 residues.

The count of this clone is one. V usage is TRBV27 and J usage is TRBJ2-7; D call uncertain. Germline V lookup: CDR1 MNHEY, CDR2 SMNVEV (reference sequence). This CDR3 spans 13 amino acids. Trimming stripped 3 bases from V and 2 bases from J, with 8 bases between. CDR3 sequence reads: CASSFGPPYEQYF. The CDR3 DNA reads TGTGCCAGCAGTTTCGGGCCGCCCTACGAGCAGTACTTC.

V and J are TRBV6-1 and TRBJ1-4; D is perhaps TRBD1 (6 bases). CDR1 and CDR2 (germline): MNHNS, SASEGT. The CDR3 consists of 14 residues. Trimming cost V 2 bases and J 8 bases, with 12 bases left between them. In DNA, the CDR3 is TGTGCCAGCAGTGAATCCAGGGGAGAGGAAAAACTGTTTTTT. Protein: CASSESRGEEKLFF.

This clone was counted once. J is TRBJ1-1 and V is TRBV6-5; TRBD1 matches 8 bases. The V gene's germline CDR1 is MNHEY and CDR2 SVGAGI. This CDR3 contains 13 residues. V lost 4 bases to trimming and J lost 4 bases; unmatched junction nucleotides: 2. CDR3 sequence reads: CASSWTGPTEAFF. The CDR3 bases are TGTGCCAGCAGTTGGACAGGGCCCACTGAAGCTTTCTTT.

V gene TRBV11-2 combines with J gene TRBJ2-3; tentatively, D is TRBD1 or TRBD2 (5 bases each). V was cut by 5 bases and J by 1 base, with 13 bases left in between. The CDR3 length is 15 residues. In germline, CDR1 is SGHAT, CDR2 FQNNGV. The CDR3 nucleotides are TGTGCCAGCAGCGTACGGGAAGGGGGCACAGATACGCAGTATTTT. Translation gives CASSVREGGTDTQYF.

This chain uses TRBV5-1 with TRBJ2-3, with 8 bases fitting TRBD2. The CDR3 covers 16 residues. With 2 bases clipped from V and 4 bases from J, the junction kept 9 bases outside the gene matches. The germline gives CDR1 SGHRS, CDR2 YFSETQ. The CDR3 bases are TGCGCCAGCAGCTTCCAGCGGGGGAGGGGGGCAGATACGCAGTATTTT. Its protein is CASSFQRGRGADTQYF.

The chain is built from TRBV7-9 and TRBJ1-2; D uncertain. CDR1 SEHNR and CDR2 FQNEAQ come from the germline V gene (reference sequence). Trimming stripped 0 bases from V and 5 bases from J, with 16 bases between. The CDR3 loop spans 16 amino acids. DNA of the CDR3: TGTGCCAGCAGCTTAGCGATAGGTAGATCTTCGTATGGCTACACCTTC. Its protein is CASSLAIGRSSYGYTF.

The count of this clone is one. The chain recombines TRBV5-4 with TRBJ1-2, with 8 bases identical to TRBD1. The CDR3 runs 16 residues. V shed 2 bases and J 3 bases; nucleotides not matched to a gene: 9. Germline V gene lookup returns CDR1 SGHNT and CDR2 YYREEE (reference sequence). The CDR3 loop is CASSFGSTGGDYGYTF. The CDR3 DNA reads TGTGCCAGCAGCTTCGGATCCACAGGGGGTGACTATGGCTACACCTTC. Full variable domain (remainder filled in from reference TRBV5-4 and TRBJ1-2): ETGVTQSPTHLIKTRGQQVTLRCSSQSGHNTVSWYQQALGQGPQFIFQYYREEENGRGNFPPRFSGLQFPNYSSELNVNALELDDSALYLCASSFGSTGGDYGYTFGSGTRLTVV.

This chain links TRBV30 with TRBJ1-6; D remains unclear. The CDR3 has 16 amino acids. Trimming stripped 4 bases from V and 0 bases from J, with 13 bases between. Germline CDR1 is GTSNPN and CDR2 is SVGIG (reference sequence). This CDR3 reads CAWISGGSSYNSPLHF. CDR3 DNA sequence: TGTGCCTGGATTAGCGGAGGGAGCTCCTATAATTCACCCCTCCACTTT.